This passage covers 25 T cell receptor beta chains from one sample sequenced in a study of beta chain features in type 1 diabetes. The whole isolated RNA underwent reverse transcription, so sequencing captured expressed TCRB transcripts. This table comes from immunoSEQ multiplex PCR, and its TCRdb copy is limited to in-frame clones, with some not included. The sample contains under 250,000 clones, roughly 11% of which appear only once. Sequencing used central memory CD4+ T cells from blood. The receptors shown here come from a man aged 18 to 30 in good health.

This clone was recorded at least ten times. CDR3 sequence (DNA): TGTGCCAGCAGCTTAGACAGGCCCACAGATACGCAGTATTTT. Its protein product is CASSLDRPTDTQYF. The rearrangement joins TRBV11-2 to TRBJ2-3; D unclear. Germline values: CDR1 SGHAT, CDR2 FQNNGV. V lost 0 bases and J lost 2, with 6 bases in between. This CDR3 region has 14 residues.

This chain links TRBV7-9 with TRBJ2-7; TRBD1 matches at 7 bases. With V trimmed by 6 bases and J by 9 bases, 14 bases remained unmatched. Germline V gives CDR1 SEHNR, CDR2 FQNEAQ (reference sequence). This CDR3 region has 14 residues. CDR3 protein: CASSPTGAPFGQYF. CDR3 nucleotide sequence: TGTGCCAGCAGTCCCACAGGGGCCCCCTTTGGGCAGTACTTC.

This clone has only a few counts. The V call is TRBV30, the J call TRBJ1-1; D possibly corresponds to TRBD1 (6 bases). V lost 0 bases and J lost 5, with 13 bases in between. CDR1 and CDR2 from the germline V gene are GTSNPN and SVGIG (reference sequence). This CDR3 has 14 residues. DNA of the CDR3: TGTGCCTGGAGTGTAGACAGGTTCGTAACTGAAGCTTTCTTT. This sequence encodes CAWSVDRFVTEAFF.

The chain has TRBV28 and TRBJ1-2, with D possibly TRBD1 on 6 matching bases. CDR1 is MDHEN and CDR2 is SYDVKM in the germline V gene. V dropped 6 bases and J dropped 4 bases, with 12 bases sitting between them. The CDR3 loop spans 13 amino acids. The CDR3 region is CASRRTDPYGYTF. The CDR3 DNA reads as TGTGCCAGCAGACGGACAGATCCCTATGGCTACACCTTC.

This clone was picked up a small number of times. The rearrangement uses TRBV7-2 and TRBJ2-1; TRBD2 might be the D (6 bases). V lost 5 bases and J 10 bases, leaving 18 bases between the germline ends. The CDR3 contains 14 residues. The germline gives CDR1 SGHTA, CDR2 FQGNSA. DNA of the CDR3: TGTGCCAGCAGCGTAAGACCGGGACTTCCCGAGCAGTTCTTC. Translated, it gives CASSVRPGLPEQFF.

About this clone itself: The likely explanation is a read error, given a far larger clone one base away. This sample includes further DNA sequences coding for the same CDR3. V gene TRBV30 combines with J gene TRBJ2-2; D is uncertain. Germline V lookup: CDR1 GTSNPN, CDR2 SVGIG (reference sequence). The CDR3 extends over 14 amino acids. Trimming removed 2 bases at V and 5 bases at J, with 12 bases between. The CDR3 sequence: CAWSRLGLTGELFF. The CDR3 DNA follows: TGTGCCTGGAGTCGGCTAGGATTGACCGGGGAGCTGTTTTTT.

This clone was seen ten or more times. The gene calls are TRBV6-6 and TRBJ1-1; a possible D gene is TRBD1 (5 bases). In germline, CDR1 is MNHNY, CDR2 SVGAGI (reference sequence). The CDR3 is 16 residues long. Trimming took off 2 bases at V and 2 bases at J, with 15 bases between the two ends. Written as DNA, the CDR3 is TGTGCCAGCAGTTACGCTATGGGGCTAAGCAACACTGAAGCTTTCTTT. Translating gives CASSYAMGLSNTEAFF.

In regard to this clone: The sample contains more than one DNA sequence encoding this CDR3. This rearrangement joins TRBV27 to TRBJ1-5; D might be TRBD1 (5 bases). This CDR3 is built from 12 residues. Trimming shortened V by 9 bases and J by 9 bases, and 15 bases separated the two germline ends. CDR1 and CDR2 from the germline V gene are MNHEY and SMNVEV (reference sequence). Written as DNA, the CDR3 is TGTGCCAGTTCTCCCGTCGGGGGGCCCCAGCATTTT. Its translation is CASSPVGGPQHF.

This clone was seen ten or more times. This chain joins TRBV28 and TRBJ1-5; the D gene is possibly TRBD1 (5 bases). Trimming took off 6 bases at V and 7 bases at J, with 19 bases between the two ends. Per the germline V gene, CDR1 is MDHEN and CDR2 is SYDVKM. The CDR3 has 15 amino acids. This chain's CDR3 is CASSQIPGPRQPQHF. CDR3 in DNA: TGTGCCAGCAGCCAGATCCCAGGGCCCAGACAGCCCCAGCATTTT.

This clone was seen ten or more times. The J gene is TRBJ2-1, the V gene TRBV7-9, with unresolved D. The CDR3 is 14 amino acids. Germline V gene data show CDR1 as SEHNR and CDR2 as FQNEAQ (reference sequence). V lost 2 bases and J 4 bases, leaving 9 bases between the germline ends. The CDR3 coding sequence is TGTGCCAGCAGCTTATCCTCGGCTTACAATGAGCAGTTCTTC. Translating it yields CASSLSSAYNEQFF.

V is TRBV30 and J is TRBJ1-3; the D is unclear. Trimming pared 7 bases from V and 5 bases from J, leaving 12 bases between. Germline lookup yields CDR1 GTSNPN and CDR2 SVGIG (reference sequence). The CDR3 loop spans 12 amino acids. CDR3 coding DNA: TGTGCCTCCCACCGACTCAGAAACACCATATATTTT. This codes for CASHRLRNTIYF. Variable domain in full (rest from reference TRBV30 and TRBJ1-3): SQTIHQWPATLVQPVGSPLSLECTVEGTSNPNLYWYRQAAGRGLQLLFYSVGIGQISSEVPQNLSASRPQDRQFILSSKKLLLSDSGFYLCASHRLRNTIYFGEGSWLTVV.

This clone was recorded a few times. The chain employs TRBV5-4 and TRBJ1-1; D is perhaps TRBD1 (6 bases). Per the germline V gene, CDR1 is SGHNT and CDR2 is YYREEE (reference sequence). V was shortened by 5 bases and J by 1 base, with 12 bases between the two germline ends. CDR3 length equals 14 residues. In nucleotides, the CDR3 is TGTGCCAGCAGAGTCGGGGGGCCGAACACTGAAGCTTTCTTT. This encodes CASRVGGPNTEAFF.

In its sample, this clone was seen a few times. V usage is TRBV29-1 and J usage is TRBJ2-1, with 9 bases that match TRBD2. The CDR3 loop spans 14 amino acids. J lost 6 bases, V lost 3 bases, and 6 bases had no gene match. Germline values: CDR1 SQVTM, CDR2 ANQGSEA. The CDR3 DNA reads as TGCAGCGTTGAGCGCCTAGCGGGAACCAATGAGCAGTTCTTC. Its protein product is CSVERLAGTNEQFF.

This clone was counted a few times. This chain links TRBV30 with TRBJ2-7, with D possibly being TRBD2 (5 bases). The ends were cut back, 4 bases at V and 5 bases at J, with 15 bases in the middle. This CDR3 comprises 13 residues. Germline CDR1 GTSNPN, CDR2 SVGIG (reference sequence). CDR3 bases: TGTGCCTGGAAATCGGGGAGTTGGGACGAGCAGTACTTC. Its protein is CAWKSGSWDEQYF. Complete variable domain (other parts from reference TRBV30 and TRBJ2-7): SQTIHQWPATLVQPVGSPLSLECTVEGTSNPNLYWYRQAAGRGLQLLFYSVGIGQISSEVPQNLSASRPQDRQFILSSKKLLLSDSGFYLCAWKSGSWDEQYFGPGTRLTVT.

In its sample, this clone was seen a few times. This chain connects TRBV6-5 to TRBJ1-5; D is undetermined. The CDR3 covers 15 residues. Germline V CDR1 and CDR2: MNHEY, SVGAGI. V was cut by 2 bases and J by 4 bases, with 12 bases left in between. CDR3 loop: CASSYGFGLNQPQHF. CDR3 coding DNA: TGTGCCAGCAGTTACGGATTTGGGTTGAATCAGCCCCAGCATTTT.

The genes are TRBV5-4 and TRBJ2-7; D is undetermined. CDR3 size: 15 residues. Germline loops: CDR1 SGHNT, CDR2 YYREEE (reference sequence). Trimming took off 0 bases at V and 1 base at J, with 11 bases between the two ends. In DNA, the CDR3 is TGTGCCAGCAGCTTGGGATCTAGTATGTCCTACGAGCAGTACTTC. Encoded protein: CASSLGSSMSYEQYF. The variable domain in full, with the rest retrieved from reference TRBV5-4 and TRBJ2-7, is ETGVTQSPTHLIKTRGQQVTLRCSSQSGHNTVSWYQQALGQGPQFIFQYYREEENGRGNFPPRFSGLQFPNYSSELNVNALELDDSALYLCASSLGSSMSYEQYFGPGTRLTVT.

The rearrangement joins TRBV30 to TRBJ1-2; 8 nucleotides agree with TRBD1. The germline V gene encodes CDR1 GTSNPN and CDR2 SVGIG (reference sequence). The length of the CDR3 is 13 residues. The ends lost 5 bases at V and 8 bases at J; junction bases unmatched: 10. CDR3 sequence: CAWARDRPRGYTF. CDR3 DNA: TGTGCCTGGGCTCGGGACAGGCCCCGAGGCTACACCTTC.

This clone was seen a few times. The chain uses TRBV29-1 and TRBJ1-2, with 7 bases fitting TRBD1. Trimming at V came to 4 bases and at J to 3 bases, leaving 8 bases not matched to a gene. Per the germline V gene, CDR1 is SQVTM and CDR2 is ANQGSEA. This CDR3 is 14 amino acids long. CDR3 amino acids: CSVGGHRGDYGYTF. In DNA, the CDR3 is TGCAGCGTTGGAGGGCACAGGGGTGACTATGGCTACACCTTC.

The rearrangement uses TRBV30 and TRBJ2-5, with 9 bases that match TRBD1. The CDR3 runs to 15 residues. With 6 bases clipped from V and 4 bases from J, the junction kept 12 bases outside the gene matches. CDR1 is GTSNPN and CDR2 is SVGIG in the germline V gene (reference sequence). CDR3 DNA: TGTGCCTGCAACAGGGGACAGGGAGTGGGAGAGACCCAGTACTTC. Protein product: CACNRGQGVGETQYF.

The chain joins TRBV6-6 to TRBJ2-1, with TRBD2 as a possible D gene (6 bases). This CDR3 is 14 amino acids long. Germline V lookup: CDR1 MNHNY, CDR2 SVGAGI (reference sequence). Trimming took 6 bases from V and 0 from J, leaving 9 bases between them. The CDR3 sequence: CASSPGSSYNEQFF. The CDR3 DNA reads TGTGCCAGCAGCCCCGGGAGCTCCTACAATGAGCAGTTCTTC.

This clone came up many times. The V call is TRBV18, the J call TRBJ2-5; D possibly uses TRBD1 or TRBD2 (5 bases each). V lost 6 bases to trimming and J lost 6 bases, with 11 bases between them. This CDR3 is built from 12 residues. The V gene's germline CDR1 is KGHSH and CDR2 LQKENI. In DNA form, the CDR3 reads TGTGCCAGCTCCCCTCGGGACCAGACCCAGTACTTC. Its protein is CASSPRDQTQYF. Full variable domain (outside the CDR3, taken from reference TRBV18 and TRBJ2-5): NAGVMQNPRHLVRRRGQEARLRCSPMKGHSHVYWYRQLPEEGLKFMVYLQKENIIDESGMPKERFSAEFPKEGPSILRIQQVVRGDSAAYFCASSPRDQTQYFGPGTRLLVL.

This clone was counted between two and nine times. This chain joins TRBV15 and TRBJ1-2; no clear D. This CDR3 contains 13 residues. Germline V gene data show CDR1 as LNHNV and CDR2 as YYDKDF (reference sequence). V was clipped by 1 base and J by 2 bases, with 5 bases between them. In DNA, the CDR3 is TGTGCCACCAGCAGAGGTTTGAACTATGGCTACACCTTC. Its translation: CATSRGLNYGYTF.

The chain links TRBV5-4 to TRBJ2-1; no definite D call. Germline V gives CDR1 SGHNT, CDR2 YYREEE (reference sequence). Trimming stripped 2 bases from V and 10 bases from J, with 10 bases between. This CDR3 region has 12 residues. CDR3 residues: CASSLERSEQFF. CDR3 sequence (DNA): TGTGCCAGCAGCTTAGAACGATCAGAGCAGTTCTTC.

The chain has TRBV5-1 and TRBJ2-1, with TRBD2 matching 12 bases. After removal of 2 bases from V and 6 bases from J, the junction contained 3 bases not matched to a gene. The CDR3 runs to 15 residues. The V gene's germline CDR1 is SGHRS and CDR2 YFSETQ. CDR3 nucleotides: TGCGCCAGCAGCTTCCTAGCGGGAGGGCCCAATGAGCAGTTCTTC. It yields the protein CASSFLAGGPNEQFF.

V and J are TRBV30 and TRBJ1-4; D possibly corresponds to TRBD1 (5 bases). This CDR3 has 15 amino acids. Trimming stripped 6 bases from V and 4 bases from J, with 18 bases between. CDR1 is GTSNPN and CDR2 is SVGIG in the germline V gene (reference sequence). This CDR3 reads CACRKRQTFNEKLFF. DNA of the CDR3: TGTGCCTGTCGTAAACGACAGACGTTTAATGAAAAACTGTTTTTT.